These 18 T cell receptor beta chains originate from one sample sequenced in a study of sequential checkpoint blockade in melanoma (dated by TCRdb to between 2018 and 2021). The method was the immunoSEQ multiplex PCR assay. TCRdb re-hosts the immuneACCESS table, in-frame sequences only. Its copies lack some clones; in the studies checked, an unresolved V gene accounts for under half of them, and the cause for the rest is not known. For this sample there are approximately 9,300 clones; around three quarters appear just once. Approximately 46% of the sample is held by the ten biggest clonotypes. According to the study, the label for this sample's treatment or condition signals: randomized to nivolumab then ipilimumab (arm A) or the reverse (arm B). The specimen comprised CD8+ T cells sorted from blood (inferred from file names), sampled from a patient given nivolumab and ipilimumab in sequence. The source is a human donor with melanoma.

The chain couples TRBV5-8 to TRBJ1-1; 7 bases align to TRBD1. Germline V lookup: CDR1 SGHTS, CDR2 YDEGEE. V trimming: 4 bases; J trimming: 1 base; junction bases outside the gene matches: 4. The CDR3 spans 14 residues. Written as DNA, the CDR3 is TGTGCCAGCAGCCCCAGACAGGGGAACACTGAAGCTTTCTTT. It encodes CASSPRQGNTEAFF.

J is TRBJ2-7 and V is TRBV7-2; 10 nucleotides align to TRBD1. Trimming at V came to 5 bases and at J to 3 bases, leaving 7 bases not matched to a gene. Germline CDR1 and CDR2: SGHTA and FQGNSA. The CDR3 consists of 15 residues. The CDR3: CASSNRDRGIYEQYF. CDR3 DNA: TGTGCCAGCAGCAACCGGGACAGGGGAATCTACGAGCAGTACTTC. Full variable domain (remainder filled in from reference TRBV7-2 and TRBJ2-7): GAGVSQSPSNKVTEKGKDVELRCDPISGHTALYWYRQSLGQGLEFLIYFQGNSAPDKSGLPSDRFSAERTGGSVSTLTIQRTQQEDSAVYLCASSNRDRGIYEQYFGPGTRLTVT.

The V gene is TRBV5-8, the J gene TRBJ2-7; the D gene is possibly TRBD2 (5 bases). CDR3 size: 15 residues. The germline gives CDR1 SGHTS, CDR2 YDEGEE. Trimming took 0 bases from V and 2 from J, leaving 12 bases between them. CDR3 in amino acids: CASSLVGEGPYEQYF. CDR3 nucleotides: TGTGCCAGCAGCTTGGTAGGCGAGGGTCCCTACGAGCAGTACTTC.

The chain joins TRBV4-1 to TRBJ2-5; 10 bases agree with TRBD1. The CDR3 loop spans 17 amino acids. The V gene end was trimmed by 5 bases and the J gene end by 2 bases; junction bases not matched to a gene: 11. CDR1 is MGHRA, CDR2 YSYEKL, per germline. CDR3 DNA: TGCGCCAGCAGCGTCACCGGGGACAGGGGTTTGCAAGAGACCCAGTACTTC. Its translation: CASSVTGDRGLQETQYF.

The V and J genes are TRBV29-1 and TRBJ2-7, with TRBD1 matching 11 bases. The CDR3 spans 14 residues. After removal of 3 bases from V and 1 base from J, the junction contained 2 bases not matched to a gene. Germline values: CDR1 SQVTM, CDR2 ANQGSEA. CDR3 sequence reads: CSVDGDRGSYEQYF. CDR3 DNA sequence: TGCAGCGTTGACGGGGACAGGGGGTCCTACGAGCAGTACTTC.

The chain employs TRBV4-1 and TRBJ2-5; TRBD1 aligns across 11 bases. The J call is in doubt because the DNA end fits TRBJ2-7 better. CDR1 MGHRA and CDR2 YSYEKL come from the germline V gene. This CDR3 is built from 15 residues. CDR3 DNA: TGCGCCAGCAGCCAAGGAGGGACAGGGGGCTACGAGCAGTACTTC. Its protein is CASSQGGTGGYEQYF.

V gene TRBV19 combines with J gene TRBJ1-5; D might be TRBD1 (5 bases). The CDR3 is 19 amino acids. CDR1 is LNHDA, CDR2 SQIVND, per germline (reference sequence). The V and J ends lost 0 bases and 3 bases respectively, with 21 bases between them. Written as DNA, the CDR3 is TGTGCCAGTAGTATAGATTATTGGGGAGGGGAAAGTGACAATCAGCCCCAGCATTTT. This translates into CASSIDYWGGESDNQPQHF.

This clone was counted once. The chain is built from TRBV27 and TRBJ2-7; the match to TRBD2 covers 7 bases. V shed 3 bases and J 3 bases; nucleotides not matched to a gene: 8. CDR3 length: 15 amino acids. Per the germline V gene, CDR1 is MNHEY and CDR2 is SMNVEV (reference sequence). The CDR3 DNA reads as TGTGCCAGCAGTTTGATAGCGGGCAGCCTCTACGAGCAGTACTTC. Protein sequence: CASSLIAGSLYEQYF.

The rearrangement joins TRBV28 to TRBJ1-2, with D possibly TRBD1 on 5 matching bases. The CDR3 extends over 14 amino acids. V lost 7 bases and J lost 0, with 12 bases in between. The germline V gene has CDR1 MDHEN and CDR2 SYDVKM. DNA of the CDR3: TGTGCCAGCATATCGTCGACAGCTAACTATGGCTACACCTTC. This sequence encodes CASISSTANYGYTF.

DNA of the CDR3: TGTGCCAGCAGTCTAGGGACAGGGTTAGACTATGGCTACACCTTC. Translation gives CASSLGTGLDYGYTF. The chain uses TRBV6-5 and TRBJ1-2; 9 bases match TRBD1. Germline values: CDR1 MNHEY, CDR2 SVGAGI. The CDR3 is 15 amino acids. J was trimmed by 3 bases and V by 5 bases; bases with no gene match: 7.

There are a few counts of this clone. V usage is TRBV27 and J usage is TRBJ2-3; perhaps TRBD1 as D (5 bases). The germline V gene encodes CDR1 MNHEY and CDR2 SMNVEV (reference sequence). This CDR3 spans 15 amino acids. Trimming pared 10 bases from V and 1 base from J, leaving 18 bases between. The CDR3 loop is CAIAPVQGGTDTQYF. CDR3 nucleotides: TGTGCCATCGCTCCCGTGCAGGGTGGCACAGATACGCAGTATTTT.

This rearrangement joins TRBV4-1 to TRBJ1-1; no reliable D call. The CDR3 sequence is 15 residues long. Per the germline V gene, CDR1 is MGHRA and CDR2 is YSYEKL. V lost 4 bases, J lost 0 bases, and 12 bases lay in between. CDR3 region: CASSPPGEMNTEAFF. The DNA of the CDR3 is TGCGCCAGCAGCCCCCCGGGAGAGATGAACACTGAAGCTTTCTTT.

This clone has only a few counts. V and J are TRBV5-6 and TRBJ2-7; the match to TRBD2 covers 11 bases. The CDR3 spans 14 residues. V lost 6 bases and J lost 1; bases outside the gene matches: 3. In germline, CDR1 is SGHDT, CDR2 YYEEEE. Here the CDR3 reads CASTPSGGSYEQYF. Written as DNA, the CDR3 is TGTGCCAGCACCCCTAGCGGGGGGTCCTACGAGCAGTACTTC.

This clone is a singleton in its sample. The V gene is TRBV28, the J gene TRBJ1-1, with D tentatively TRBD1 (6 bases). Germline CDR1 and CDR2: MDHEN and SYDVKM. CDR3 length: 14 amino acids. V lost 3 bases and J lost 3, with 11 bases in between. CDR3 coding DNA: TGTGCCAGCAGTTTTAGGGCAGGGGACACTGAAGCTTTCTTT. Its translation is CASSFRAGDTEAFF.

V usage is TRBV6-1 and J usage is TRBJ2-7, with D uncertain. The length of the CDR3 is 15 residues. The germline CDR1 and CDR2 sequences are MNHNS and SASEGT. Between the trimmed V and J ends, which lost 2 bases and 1 base, there was a span of 12 bases. This chain's CDR3 is CASSESWAGSYEQYF. DNA of the CDR3: TGTGCCAGCAGTGAAAGTTGGGCAGGTTCCTACGAGCAGTACTTC.

This clone came up once. This chain uses TRBV7-2 with TRBJ2-7, with TRBD2 as a possible D gene (5 bases). The CDR3 runs 18 residues. Trimming took off 1 base at V and 0 bases at J, with 19 bases between the two ends. Germline-derived CDR1 and CDR2 are SGHTA and FQGNSA. DNA for the CDR3: TGTGCCAGCAGCTTAGAAAGGGAGACACTTCCCCGCTCCTACGAGCAGTACTTC. This sequence encodes CASSLERETLPRSYEQYF.

The V and J genes are TRBV4-2 and TRBJ1-4; the D gene is possibly TRBD1 (6 bases). V dropped 2 bases and J dropped 8 bases, with 24 bases sitting between them. The CDR3 has 18 residues. CDR1 is LGHNA and CDR2 is YNFKEQ in the germline V gene. The CDR3 coding sequence is TGTGCCAGCAGCCAAAGGCTTCTACAGGGTTTGGGGGGGGAAAAACTGTTTTTT. Amino acid sequence: CASSQRLLQGLGGEKLFF.

This clone was observed a few times. The rearrangement joins TRBV19 to TRBJ1-6, with D perhaps matching TRBD1 (6 bases). The ends were cut back, 5 bases at V and 8 bases at J, with 7 bases in the middle. Looked up from germline, CDR1 is LNHDA and CDR2 is SQIVND (reference sequence). CDR3 length: 12 amino acids. The CDR3 DNA reads TGTGCCAGTAGTCCAGGGGATTCACCCCTCCACTTT. This gives the protein CASSPGDSPLHF.